What follows are 20 T cell receptor beta chains derived from one specimen sequenced in a study of identifying expanded T cells in peripheral blood. Assay: immunoSEQ multiplex PCR; the TCRdb copy retains only in-frame clones and omits some. The repertoire holds approximately 120,000 clones, more than 80% seen once, with 3.3% in the top ten. Sequences were obtained from blood. These receptors were collected from a person aged 18 to 70 in good health.

The gene calls are TRBV18 and TRBJ1-5, with D unclear. Germline values: CDR1 KGHSH, CDR2 LQKENI. The CDR3 extends over 14 amino acids. V lost 0 bases, J lost 7 bases, and 10 bases lay in between. CDR3 bases: TGTGCCAGCTCACCACCGCACGGCGGACAGCCCCAGCATTTT. It translates to CASSPPHGGQPQHF.

The V call is TRBV18, the J call TRBJ2-7, with D perhaps TRBD1 (6 bases). Germline values: CDR1 KGHSH, CDR2 LQKENI. V was pared by 2 bases and J by 1 base, with 12 bases between. The CDR3 sequence is 15 residues long. The CDR3 bases are TGTGCCAGCTCACCATCGGCCAGGGGTTCCTACGAGCAGTACTTC. This encodes CASSPSARGSYEQYF.

The rearrangement links TRBV7-2 to TRBJ2-1; D is perhaps TRBD2 (5 bases). V lost 0 bases, J lost 4 bases, and 10 bases lay in between. The CDR3 has 15 residues. Germline loops: CDR1 SGHTA, CDR2 FQGNSA. CDR3 DNA sequence: TGTGCCAGCAGCTTAGCAGGGAGTGAGTACAATGAGCAGTTCTTC. Amino acid sequence: CASSLAGSEYNEQFF.

This chain links TRBV7-2 with TRBJ2-7; 8 nucleotides line up with TRBD1. Germline assignment: CDR1 SGHTA and CDR2 FQGNSA. The CDR3 is 14 amino acids. The junction had 11 bases not matched to a gene; V was cut back by 7 bases and J by 6 bases. CDR3: CASTGGQGLGEQYF. The DNA of the CDR3 is TGTGCCAGCACAGGAGGACAGGGACTTGGCGAGCAGTACTTC. Using reference TRBV7-2 and TRBJ2-7 for the parts outside the CDR3, the full variable domain is GAGVSQSPSNKVTEKGKDVELRCDPISGHTALYWYRQSLGQGLEFLIYFQGNSAPDKSGLPSDRFSAERTGGSVSTLTIQRTQQEDSAVYLCASTGGQGLGEQYFGPGTRLTVT.

In this sample, this clone turned up a few times. The rearrangement uses TRBV7-2 and TRBJ1-6, with D possibly TRBD1 on 5 matching bases. V was clipped by 1 base and J by 10 bases, with 17 bases between them. Germline-derived CDR1 and CDR2 are SGHTA and FQGNSA. This CDR3 is built from 16 residues. The chain's CDR3 is CASSLGVGRVDSPLHF. In DNA, the CDR3 is TGTGCCAGCAGCTTAGGGGTTGGCAGGGTGGACTCACCCCTCCACTTT. Supplemented by reference TRBV7-2 and TRBJ1-6, the full variable domain reads GAGVSQSPSNKVTEKGKDVELRCDPISGHTALYWYRQSLGQGLEFLIYFQGNSAPDKSGLPSDRFSAERTGGSVSTLTIQRTQQEDSAVYLCASSLGVGRVDSPLHFGNGTRLTVT.

CDR3 protein: CASSRGEGGNTIYF. Here the CDR3 DNA reads TGTGCCAGTAGTAGGGGGGAAGGTGGAAACACCATATATTTT. The V gene is TRBV19, the J gene TRBJ1-3; D is perhaps TRBD1 (5 bases). CDR1 LNHDA and CDR2 SQIVND come from the germline V gene (reference sequence). The CDR3 runs 14 residues. The V end was cut by 4 bases, the J end by 3 bases, with 10 bases between. Using reference TRBV19 and TRBJ1-3 for the parts outside the CDR3, the full variable domain is DGGITQSPKYLFRKEGQNVTLSCEQNLNHDAMYWYRQDPGQGLRLIYYSQIVNDFQKGDIAEGYSVSREKKESFPLTVTSAQKNPTAFYLCASSRGEGGNTIYFGEGSWLTVV.

The chain uses TRBV6-6 and TRBJ1-5; possible D gene TRBD1, 6 bases. Trimming took off 0 bases at V and 4 bases at J, with 10 bases between the two ends. This CDR3 contains 15 residues. CDR1 and CDR2 (germline): MNHNY, SVGAGI (reference sequence). The CDR3 sequence: CASSYSGTPNQPQHF. In DNA form, the CDR3 reads TGTGCCAGCAGTTACTCCGGGACACCGAATCAGCCCCAGCATTTT.

The table lists this clone with a few counts. The J gene is TRBJ2-7, the V gene TRBV2; tentatively, D is TRBD1 (6 bases). The V end was cut by 4 bases, the J end by 4 bases, with 8 bases between. The CDR3 loop spans 12 amino acids. Germline V gene data show CDR1 as SNHLY and CDR2 as FYNNEI. CDR3 sequence reads: CASSAQGYEQYF. Here the CDR3 DNA reads TGTGCCAGCAGTGCACAGGGTTACGAGCAGTACTTC.

This clone was observed a few times. The CDR3 loop is CASSFRGFSNQPQHF. The CDR3 DNA follows: TGTGCCAGCAGTTTCAGGGGGTTTAGCAATCAGCCCCAGCATTTT. V gene TRBV27 combines with J gene TRBJ1-5; 7 bases fit TRBD1. CDR1 and CDR2 from the germline V gene are MNHEY and SMNVEV (reference sequence). V dropped 3 bases and J dropped 0; count of bases not matched to a gene: 2. CDR3 size: 15 residues.

The J gene is TRBJ1-3, the V gene TRBV9; D is ambiguous. Germline CDR1 reads SGDLS; CDR2 reads YYNGEE. The CDR3 contains 14 residues. V was trimmed by 0 bases and J by 4 bases, leaving 8 bases between them. CDR3 sequence reads: CASSVEGVGNTIYF. The DNA of the CDR3 is TGTGCCAGCAGCGTAGAAGGAGTGGGAAACACCATATATTTT.

The gene calls are TRBV18 and TRBJ2-4, with TRBD2 matching over 16 bases. With V trimmed by 3 bases and J by 4 bases, 3 bases remained unmatched. The length of the CDR3 is 17 residues. CDR1 KGHSH and CDR2 LQKENI come from the germline V gene. The DNA for the CDR3 is TGTGCCAGCTCACCCCAGGGACTAGCGGGGGGGAAAAACATTCAGTACTTC. Translated: CASSPQGLAGGKNIQYF.

V is TRBV6-5 and J is TRBJ1-5; D is ambiguous. Germline V gene sequence: CDR1 MNHEY, CDR2 SVGAGI. CDR3 length equals 13 residues. The V end was cut by 3 bases, the J end by 7 bases, with 10 bases between. DNA of the CDR3: TGTGCCAGCAGTTATGGGTTCCGGCAGCCCCAGCATTTT. Encoded protein: CASSYGFRQPQHF.

The gene calls are TRBV18 and TRBJ1-4; 7 nucleotides line up with TRBD1. V dropped 4 bases and J dropped 0; count of bases not matched to a gene: 8. The CDR3 is made up of 17 amino acids. The germline gives CDR1 KGHSH, CDR2 LQKENI. The CDR3 coding sequence is TGTGCCAGCTCACGATGGGCCAGGGGGACAACTAATGAAAAACTGTTTTTT. It specifies CASSRWARGTTNEKLFF.

The chain combines TRBV7-3 with TRBJ2-7; no reliable D call. Germline V gives CDR1 SGHTA, CDR2 FQGTGA. Trimming removed 5 bases from V and 3 bases from J, with 11 bases in between. CDR3 length equals 13 residues. The CDR3 coding sequence is TGTGCCAGCAGCCTTGGTCCCAGCTACGAGCAGTACTTC. Translated, it gives CASSLGPSYEQYF.

V and J are TRBV11-2 and TRBJ2-1; 10 positions match TRBD2. V lost 5 bases to trimming and J lost 7 bases; unmatched junction nucleotides: 20. The CDR3 sequence is 19 residues long. The V gene's germline CDR1 is SGHAT and CDR2 FQNNGV. The CDR3 sequence is CASSLSLAGEFSRMNEQFF. CDR3 nucleotides: TGTGCCAGCAGCCTATCCCTAGCGGGGGAATTTTCGAGGATGAATGAGCAGTTCTTC. The whole variable domain, remainder taken from reference TRBV11-2 and TRBJ2-1, is EAGVAQSPRYKIIEKRQSVAFWCNPISGHATLYWYQQILGQGPKLLIQFQNNGVVDDSQLPKDRFSAERLKGVDSTLKIQPAKLEDSAVYLCASSLSLAGEFSRMNEQFFGPGTRLTVL.

V gene TRBV6-5 combines with J gene TRBJ1-6; the match to TRBD1 covers 9 bases. The CDR3 contains 14 residues. The germline V gene has CDR1 MNHEY and CDR2 SVGAGI. The V segment lost 3 bases and the J segment 13 bases; nucleotides outside the gene matches: 7. In DNA, the CDR3 is TGTGCCAGCAGTTATTCGGGACAGGGTGTTCCCCTCCACTTT. Translating it yields CASSYSGQGVPLHF.

In its sample, this clone was seen a few times. This chain joins TRBV5-1 and TRBJ2-7; D is uncertain. The germline V gene has CDR1 SGHRS and CDR2 YFSETQ. Trimming took 5 bases from V and 3 from J, leaving 12 bases between them. The CDR3 loop spans 13 amino acids. In nucleotides, the CDR3 is TGCGCCAGCAGACAAGACACATTCTACGAGCAGTACTTC. This translates into CASRQDTFYEQYF.

This clone has only a few counts. This chain connects TRBV5-1 to TRBJ2-7; D is unresolved. This CDR3 has 14 residues. Trimming took 4 bases from V and 5 from J, leaving 16 bases between them. Germline loops: CDR1 SGHRS, CDR2 YFSETQ. The CDR3 reads CASSLPGPVDEQYF. The CDR3 DNA is TGCGCCAGCAGCCTACCGGGCCCCGTCGACGAGCAGTACTTC.

This clone appeared a few times. The genes are TRBV18 and TRBJ2-1; 7 nucleotides agree with TRBD1. After removal of 3 bases from V and 3 bases from J, the junction contained 11 bases not matched to a gene. Germline assignment: CDR1 KGHSH and CDR2 LQKENI. CDR3 length: 17 residues. The CDR3 sequence is CASSPPTGTVIYNEQFF. Written as DNA, the CDR3 is TGTGCCAGCTCACCCCCCACCGGGACAGTAATCTACAATGAGCAGTTCTTC.

The CDR3 reads CASSRGNEQFF. CDR3 sequence (DNA): TGTGCCAGCTCACGGGGTAATGAGCAGTTCTTC. The rearrangement joins TRBV18 to TRBJ2-1; no firm D call. Germline V gene lookup returns CDR1 KGHSH and CDR2 LQKENI. The CDR3 loop spans 11 amino acids. The ends were cut back, 4 bases at V and 7 bases at J, with 5 bases in the middle.